This passage covers 13 T cell receptor beta chains from one sample sequenced in a study of identical twins. TCRdb independently ran MiXCR on the 5' RACE reads; one entry per CDR3 protein. The table records 400,000 or so distinct CDR3 sequences, roughly 9% of them present only once. The specimen sequenced was naive T cells sorted from blood. The receptors originated from a woman aged 45 to 65 in good health.

This clonotype was recorded many times. V gene TRBV27 combines with J gene TRBJ2-3; 7 positions match TRBD2. Germline loops: CDR1 MNHEY, CDR2 SMNVEV (reference sequence). Trimming removed 2 bases from V and 1 base from J; junction bases left unmatched: 3. The CDR3 is 15 amino acids. CDR3 protein: CASSLIRGGTDTQYF. The CDR3 DNA reads as TGTGCCAGCAGTTTAATCCGGGGGGGCACAGATACGCAGTATTTT.

This clonotype was observed many times. This chain connects TRBV21-1 to TRBJ2-4; the table's D call TRBD1 went unverified against the DNA. TRBV21-1 is designated a pseudogene. The CDR3 contains 16 residues. DNA of the CDR3: TGTGCCAGCACCGAACAGGGGACGTGGGCCAAAAACATTCAGTACTTC. It encodes CASTEQGTWAKNIQYF.

This chain uses TRBV7-2 with TRBJ1-4; D is perhaps TRBD1 (5 bases). Trimming took off 4 bases at V and 7 bases at J, with 16 bases between the two ends. The germline CDR1 and CDR2 sequences are SGHTA and FQGNSA. CDR3 size: 15 residues. CDR3 region: CASSSGSSWAEKLFF. CDR3 sequence (DNA): TGTGCCAGCAGCTCAGGGAGTTCTTGGGCTGAAAAACTGTTTTTT.

The rearrangement uses TRBV24-1 and TRBJ2-3, with a possible D match to TRBD2 (5 bases). The CDR3 covers 16 residues. Germline CDR1 and CDR2: KGHDR and SFDVKD. The ends were cut back, 0 bases at V and 0 bases at J, with 9 bases in the middle. In nucleotides, the CDR3 is TGTGCCACCAGTGATTTGGGTGGGAGAAGCACAGATACGCAGTATTTT. This gives the protein CATSDLGGRSTDTQYF.

There are a few counts of this clonotype. This rearrangement joins TRBV2 to TRBJ2-1; 8 nucleotides agree with TRBD2. With 7 bases clipped from V and 10 bases from J, the junction kept 12 bases outside the gene matches. This CDR3 contains 14 residues. From germline, CDR1 is SNHLY and CDR2 FYNNEI. This CDR3 is CASIGTGGPLEQFF. The CDR3, as DNA: TGTGCCAGCATAGGGACGGGAGGGCCGCTGGAGCAGTTCTTC.

This clonotype turned up a few times. The genes are TRBV10-3 and TRBJ2-1, with D perhaps matching TRBD1 or TRBD2 (5 bases each). V dropped 6 bases and J dropped 11 bases, with 26 bases sitting between them. Germline CDR1 is ENHRY and CDR2 is SYGVKD. This CDR3 spans 16 amino acids. DNA for the CDR3: TGTGCCATCAGCGAAACGACCGGGACCTTGGATCGGAAGCAGTTCTTC. This encodes CAISETTGTLDRKQFF.

This clonotype was counted between two and nine times. CDR3 bases: TGTGCCAGCAGCCCGGACAGGGTAGGATCCTACGAGCAGTACTTC. This translates into CASSPDRVGSYEQYF. This chain links TRBV14 with TRBJ2-7; 8 bases agree with TRBD1. Germline V gives CDR1 SGHDN, CDR2 FVKESK. V was pared by 4 bases and J by 1 base, with 6 bases of the junction left unmatched. The CDR3 totals 15 residues.

The rearrangement uses TRBV18 and TRBJ2-5; a weak D match, TRBD2 (5 bases). This CDR3 has 16 amino acids. V lost 3 bases to trimming and J lost 2 bases, with 16 bases between them. Per germline, CDR1 KGHSH and CDR2 LQKENI. The CDR3 coding sequence is TGTGCCAGCTCACCCCTCCGTGGAGGATCGCAAGAGACCCAGTACTTC. It encodes CASSPLRGGSQETQYF.

The chain uses TRBV7-9 and TRBJ2-7; TRBD2 agrees at 7 bases. V lost 5 bases and J lost 3; bases outside the gene matches: 4. Per the germline V gene, CDR1 is SEHNR and CDR2 is FQNEAQ (reference sequence). CDR3 length: 13 amino acids. CDR3 nucleotide sequence: TGTGCCAGCAGCCCCCCGGGAGGCTACGAGCAGTACTTC. Translated, it gives CASSPPGGYEQYF.

This clonotype was counted at least ten times. This chain uses TRBV10-2 with TRBJ2-3; possible D gene TRBD1, 5 bases. CDR3 length equals 12 residues. V lost 7 bases and J lost 8, with 13 bases in between. Germline V CDR1 and CDR2: WSHSY, SAAADI. The CDR3 coding sequence is TGCGCCAGCACCCCGACAGTGGGTACGCAGTATTTT. It encodes CASTPTVGTQYF.

The chain joins TRBV4-1 to TRBJ2-5, with D possibly called TRBD1 or TRBD2 (6 bases each). Trimming cost V 4 bases and J 3 bases, with 12 bases left between them. This CDR3 has 14 residues. CDR1 and CDR2 from the germline V gene are MGHRA and YSYEKL. CDR3 region: CASSRGAGEETQYF. The CDR3 DNA is TGCGCCAGCAGCCGGGGGGCAGGGGAAGAGACCCAGTACTTC.

This rearrangement joins TRBV19 to TRBJ1-6, with unresolved D. The germline V gene encodes CDR1 LNHDA and CDR2 SQIVND (reference sequence). This CDR3 spans 12 amino acids. Trimming shortened V by 4 bases and J by 13 bases, and 11 bases separated the two germline ends. The CDR3 DNA reads TGTGCCAGTAGTAGATGGACGGAGCCCCTCCACTTT. This codes for CASSRWTEPLHF. The whole variable domain, remainder taken from reference TRBV19 and TRBJ1-6, is DGGITQSPKYLFRKEGQNVTLSCEQNLNHDAMYWYRQDPGQGLRLIYYSQIVNDFQKGDIAEGYSVSREKKESFPLTVTSAQKNPTAFYLCASSRWTEPLHFGNGTRLTVT.

This clonotype was recorded at least ten times. This chain links TRBV5-1 with TRBJ2-7, with a possible D match to TRBD1 (6 bases). Germline values: CDR1 SGHRS, CDR2 YFSETQ. The CDR3 totals 16 residues. The V and J ends lost 4 bases and 7 bases respectively, with 24 bases between them. The CDR3 reads CASSPLNRDIAGEQYF. The CDR3 nucleotides read TGCGCCAGCAGCCCACTAAACCGGGACATCGCAGGGGAGCAGTACTTC.